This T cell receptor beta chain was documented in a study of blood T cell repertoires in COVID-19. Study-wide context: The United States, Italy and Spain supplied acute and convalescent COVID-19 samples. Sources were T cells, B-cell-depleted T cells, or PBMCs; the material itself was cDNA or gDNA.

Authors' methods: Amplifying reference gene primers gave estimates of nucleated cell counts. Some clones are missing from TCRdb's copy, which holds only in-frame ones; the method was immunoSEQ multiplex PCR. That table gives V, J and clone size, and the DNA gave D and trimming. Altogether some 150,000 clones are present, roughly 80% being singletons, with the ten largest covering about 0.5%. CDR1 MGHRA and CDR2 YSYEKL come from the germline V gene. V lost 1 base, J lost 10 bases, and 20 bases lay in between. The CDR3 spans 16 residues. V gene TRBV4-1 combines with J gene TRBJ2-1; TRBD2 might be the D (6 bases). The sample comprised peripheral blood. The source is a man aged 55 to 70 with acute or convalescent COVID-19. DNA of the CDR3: TGCGCCAGCAGCCAAGTCGATATGGGTCTAGCGCGGGAGCAGTTCTTC. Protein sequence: CASSQVDMGLAREQFF.